One sample yielded the 14 T cell receptor beta chains listed below, sequenced in a study of blood T cell repertoires in COVID-19. Method: immunoSEQ multiplex PCR; TCRdb's copy keeps in-frame clones and lacks some. The table has 120,000 to 150,000 clones, approximately 83% seen once. The specimen sequenced was peripheral blood. These receptors were obtained from a woman aged 55-69 years with COVID-19, enrolled during active disease.

V is TRBV5-1 and J is TRBJ1-1; D gene ambiguous. Trimming took off 0 bases at V and 0 bases at J, with 9 bases between the two ends. The germline CDR1 and CDR2 sequences are SGHRS and YFSETQ. The CDR3 is made up of 15 amino acids. CDR3 sequence reads: CASSLGIDLNTEAFF. As DNA, the CDR3 is TGCGCCAGCAGCTTGGGGATAGACTTGAACACTGAAGCTTTCTTT.

The genes are TRBV4-2 and TRBJ1-2; D remains unclear. There are 14 residues in the CDR3. Trimming removed 0 bases from V and 8 bases from J, with 13 bases in between. The germline V gene encodes CDR1 LGHNA and CDR2 YNFKEQ. The CDR3 region has the DNA TGTGCCAGCAGCCAAGACCGAACGGGGAACGGCTACACCTTC. Translated: CASSQDRTGNGYTF.

CDR3: CAWSEGGNSPLHF. The CDR3, as DNA: TGTGCCTGGAGTGAGGGGGGGAATTCACCCCTCCACTTT. The chain combines TRBV30 with TRBJ1-6, with a weak D call TRBD1 (6 bases). V lost 1 base and J 7 bases, leaving 8 bases between the germline ends. The germline gives CDR1 GTSNPN, CDR2 SVGIG (reference sequence). This CDR3 region has 13 residues.

In this sample, this clone turned up once. The gene calls are TRBV14 and TRBJ2-7, with TRBD2 matching over 8 bases. CDR1 SGHDN and CDR2 FVKESK come from the germline V gene. The CDR3 contains 17 residues. The V segment lost 2 bases and the J segment 3 bases; nucleotides outside the gene matches: 12. Here the CDR3 DNA reads TGTGCCAGCAGCCAAAGTTATACGGCGGGGGGATACTACGAGCAGTACTTC. It yields the protein CASSQSYTAGGYYEQYF.

The chain couples TRBV7-2 to TRBJ1-1; 7 nucleotides line up with TRBD1. The CDR3 has 15 residues. The V gene's germline CDR1 is SGHTA and CDR2 FQGNSA. The V gene end was trimmed by 1 base and the J gene end by 6 bases; junction bases not matched to a gene: 8. DNA for the CDR3: TGTGCCAGCAGCTTAGTAGGGGGCAGAAGCGCTGAAGCTTTCTTT. It is translated as CASSLVGGRSAEAFF.

Remarks on this clone: Other DNA variants within this sample encode the same CDR3. This chain connects TRBV6-6 to TRBJ2-4; D not resolved. V gave up 2 bases and J gave up 0 bases, with 5 bases separating them. Germline V gene lookup returns CDR1 MNHNY and CDR2 SVGAGI (reference sequence). CDR3 length equals 14 residues. In DNA form, the CDR3 reads TGTGCCAGCAGTTACACCGGAGCCAAAAACATTCAGTACTTC. Its protein is CASSYTGAKNIQYF.

The rearrangement uses TRBV27 and TRBJ2-2; TRBD2 agrees at 8 bases. This CDR3 comprises 19 residues. Germline-derived CDR1 and CDR2 are MNHEY and SMNVEV (reference sequence). J lost 1 base, V lost 6 bases, and 16 bases had no gene match. CDR3 sequence reads: CASSRSSPILAGNTGELFF. In nucleotides, the CDR3 is TGTGCCAGCAGCCGGTCCTCCCCTATCCTAGCGGGGAACACCGGGGAGCTGTTTTTT.

This rearrangement joins TRBV3-1 (or the pseudogene TRBV3-2) to TRBJ1-5, with TRBD1 as a possible D gene (5 bases). Germline V lookup: CDR1 LGHDT, CDR2 YNNKEL (reference sequence). Trimming took 0 bases from V and 5 from J, leaving 17 bases between them. The CDR3 runs to 17 residues. The CDR3 DNA is TGTGCCAGCAGCCAAGATTTTGGGCCCAGGGTTGATCAGCCCCAGCATTTT. Its translation is CASSQDFGPRVDQPQHF.

This chain's CDR3 is CASSPGGRGTEAFF. The CDR3, as DNA: TGCGCCAGCAGCCCGGGGGGGAGAGGAACTGAAGCTTTCTTT. The V call is TRBV5-1, the J call TRBJ1-1, with D maybe TRBD1 (5 bases). The V gene lost 4 bases and the J gene lost 5 bases, with 15 bases spanning the gap. The CDR3 is 14 amino acids. The V gene's germline CDR1 is SGHRS and CDR2 YFSETQ.

The V and J genes are TRBV21-1 and TRBJ1-5; the DNA was not used to check the table's D call, TRBD1. TRBV21-1 is designated a pseudogene. CDR3 size: 17 residues. Written as DNA, the CDR3 is TGTGCCAGCAGCAAAGATCGTCCCAGGGCCCGTCGTCAGCCCCAGCATTTT. It yields the protein CASSKDRPRARRQPQHF.

The chain combines TRBV3-1 (or the pseudogene TRBV3-2) with TRBJ2-7; tentatively, D is TRBD2 (6 bases). V dropped 4 bases and J dropped 3 bases, with 16 bases sitting between them. This CDR3 comprises 15 residues. Germline V CDR1 and CDR2: LGHDT, YNNKEL (reference sequence). CDR3 nucleotide sequence: TGTGCCAGCAGCCTATGCCGGGACTTGGGCTACGAGCAGTACTTC. Protein product: CASSLCRDLGYEQYF.

The chain joins TRBV4-3 to TRBJ2-7; D remains unclear. V lost 0 bases to trimming and J lost 3 bases, with 3 bases between them. In germline, CDR1 is LGHNA, CDR2 YSLEER. The CDR3 covers 12 residues. CDR3 nucleotides: TGCGCCAGCAGCCAAGATCGCTACGAGCAGTACTTC. This codes for CASSQDRYEQYF.

The rearrangement uses TRBV2 and TRBJ2-7; D call uncertain. Germline V gives CDR1 SNHLY, CDR2 FYNNEI. V lost 3 bases, J lost 0 bases, and 9 bases lay in between. The CDR3 sequence is 14 residues long. The CDR3 protein is CASSDDYSSYEQYF. The CDR3 bases are TGTGCCAGCAGTGATGATTACAGCTCCTACGAGCAGTACTTC.

The CDR3 spells CASSQDGRATNTGELFF. In nucleotides, the CDR3 is TGCGCCAGCAGCCAAGACGGCAGGGCAACGAACACCGGGGAGCTGTTTTTT. The rearrangement uses TRBV4-1 and TRBJ2-2; a possible D gene is TRBD1 (5 bases). Trimming stripped 0 bases from V and 0 bases from J, with 11 bases between. This CDR3 has 17 residues. Germline V CDR1 and CDR2: MGHRA, YSYEKL.